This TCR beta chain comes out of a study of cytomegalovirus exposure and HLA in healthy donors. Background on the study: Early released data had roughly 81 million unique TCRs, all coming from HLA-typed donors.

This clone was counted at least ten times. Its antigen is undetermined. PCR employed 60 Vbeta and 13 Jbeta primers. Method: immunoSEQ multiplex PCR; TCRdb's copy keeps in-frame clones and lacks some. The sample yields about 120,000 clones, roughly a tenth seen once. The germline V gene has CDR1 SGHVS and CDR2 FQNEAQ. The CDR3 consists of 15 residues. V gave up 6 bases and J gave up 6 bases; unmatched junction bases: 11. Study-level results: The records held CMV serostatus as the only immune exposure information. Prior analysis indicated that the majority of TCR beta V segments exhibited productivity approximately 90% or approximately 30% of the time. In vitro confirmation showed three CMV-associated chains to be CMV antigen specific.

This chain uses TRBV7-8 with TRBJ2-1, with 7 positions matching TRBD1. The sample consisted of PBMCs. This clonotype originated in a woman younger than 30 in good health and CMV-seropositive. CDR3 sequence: CASRLGGLGSNEQFF. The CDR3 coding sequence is TGTGCCAGCAGACTAGGGGGCCTAGGGAGCAATGAGCAGTTCTTC.